Each of the 23 T cell receptor beta chains below was sequenced from the same sample in a study of lymphopenia after photon versus proton radiotherapy. Data came from immunoSEQ multiplex PCR; TCRdb stores just in-frame clones and leaves some out. The sample lists about 39,000 clones; 92% were seen once. The specimen was peripheral blood, collected from a patient treated with photon-based radiotherapy. These receptors all come from a man aged 55 to 70 with cholangiocarcinoma.

The chain carries TRBV28 and TRBJ2-1, with 7 bases lining up with TRBD2. V gave up 4 bases and J gave up 16 bases; unmatched junction bases: 10. From germline, CDR1 is MDHEN and CDR2 SYDVKM. This CDR3 spans 12 amino acids. The CDR3 sequence is CASSSPRRENFF. The CDR3 DNA follows: TGTGCCAGCAGTTCCCCCAGGCGGGAGAATTTCTTC.

The chain combines TRBV7-9 with TRBJ2-5; perhaps TRBD2 as D (6 bases). The CDR3 has 12 amino acids. From germline, CDR1 is SEHNR and CDR2 FQNEAQ (reference sequence). V was cut by 5 bases and J by 5 bases, with 9 bases left in between. DNA for the CDR3: TGTGCCAGCAGCCCCAGCGGGGAGACCCAGTACTTC. Encoded protein: CASSPSGETQYF.

This clone was counted once. The chain employs TRBV6-5 and TRBJ2-5, with 8 nucleotides matching TRBD2. This CDR3 is built from 14 residues. The junction had 9 bases not matched to a gene; V was cut back by 6 bases and J by 6 bases. In germline, CDR1 is MNHEY, CDR2 SVGAGI. The CDR3 spells CASSTMAGGKTQYF. The CDR3 nucleotides read TGTGCCAGCAGCACCATGGCGGGGGGAAAGACCCAGTACTTC.

The chain recombines TRBV6-5 with TRBJ2-7; the D gene could be TRBD1 or TRBD2 (5 bases each). Germline V gene sequence: CDR1 MNHEY, CDR2 SVGAGI. The CDR3 has 15 residues. The germline V and J ends were trimmed by 1 base and 6 bases, with 16 bases remaining between them. The CDR3 DNA follows: TGTGCCAGCAGTTACTGGGGACCGGGGTCTCGCGAGCAGTACTTC. Protein sequence: CASSYWGPGSREQYF.

The V gene is TRBV28, the J gene TRBJ2-7, with D perhaps matching TRBD1 or TRBD2 (6 bases each). V was trimmed by 7 bases and J by 0 bases, leaving 13 bases between them. Germline assignment: CDR1 MDHEN and CDR2 SYDVKM. The CDR3 runs 14 residues. The CDR3 nucleotides read TGTGCCAGCACCCTCGGGGGACACTCCTACGAGCAGTACTTC. Translated: CASTLGGHSYEQYF.

This chain connects TRBV7-9 to TRBJ2-7, with TRBD1 identical over 9 bases. The CDR3 length is 17 residues. Germline CDR1 is SEHNR and CDR2 is FQNEAQ (reference sequence). V lost 1 base to trimming and J lost 1 base; unmatched junction nucleotides: 8. The CDR3 sequence: CASSLVGQGVSSYEQYF. The CDR3 DNA sequence: TGTGCCAGCAGCTTAGTGGGACAGGGTGTAAGTTCCTACGAGCAGTACTTC.

The chain recombines TRBV28 with TRBJ2-3, with 9 bases fitting TRBD1. CDR3 size: 13 residues. The V and J ends lost 10 bases and 2 bases, in that order; junction bases with no gene match: 4. CDR1 MDHEN and CDR2 SYDVKM come from the germline V gene. This CDR3 reads CATGTGNTDTQYF. The CDR3 bases are TGTGCCACCGGGACAGGGAACACAGATACGCAGTATTTT.

This sequence joins TRBV5-6 and TRBJ1-5; D unresolved. Looked up from germline, CDR1 is SGHDT and CDR2 is YYEEEE. Deletions cut 2 bases from V and 2 bases from J, with 8 bases between. CDR3 size: 14 residues. The DNA for the CDR3 is TGTGCCAGCAGCTTCGACGGACGCAATCAGCCCCAGCATTTT. Translated, it gives CASSFDGRNQPQHF.

The chain combines TRBV5-1 with TRBJ2-5; 13 bases match TRBD2. V was clipped by 3 bases and J by 0 bases; unmatched bases: 11. Germline lookup yields CDR1 SGHRS and CDR2 YFSETQ. This CDR3 is 19 amino acids long. Here the CDR3 reads CASSSGQLLAGGYQETQYF. The CDR3, as DNA: TGCGCCAGCAGCTCGGGACAGCTACTAGCGGGGGGGTACCAAGAGACCCAGTACTTC.

This chain joins TRBV14 and TRBJ2-5; 9 bases map to TRBD2. J lost 0 bases, V lost 2 bases, and 1 base had no gene match. The germline CDR1 and CDR2 sequences are SGHDN and FVKESK. There are 15 residues in the CDR3. The CDR3 nucleotides read TGTGCCAGCAGCCAACTAGCGGGAAACCAAGAGACCCAGTACTTC. Translating gives CASSQLAGNQETQYF.

This chain joins TRBV2 and TRBJ2-1; TRBD2 matches at 10 bases. The J segment lost 4 bases and the V segment lost 4 bases, leaving 4 bases of the junction unmatched. CDR1 and CDR2 from the germline V gene are SNHLY and FYNNEI. The CDR3 is 15 amino acids. CDR3 sequence: CASSVGAGGYNEQFF. DNA for the CDR3: TGTGCCAGCAGTGTCGGAGCGGGGGGGTACAATGAGCAGTTCTTC.

This clone was observed once. The rearrangement uses TRBV11-2 and TRBJ2-1, with 7 bases that match TRBD2. This CDR3 is built from 15 residues. J lost 7 bases, V lost 4 bases, and 10 bases had no gene match. The germline V gene has CDR1 SGHAT and CDR2 FQNNGV. The CDR3 loop is CASSSRLAAPNEQFF. In DNA, the CDR3 is TGTGCCAGCAGCTCTAGACTAGCCGCTCCTAATGAGCAGTTCTTC.

This chain uses TRBV19 with TRBJ1-4; D unresolved. This CDR3 is 15 amino acids long. Germline-derived CDR1 and CDR2 are LNHDA and SQIVND (reference sequence). Trimming took 9 bases from V and 5 from J, leaving 19 bases between them. CDR3 protein: CASRFLGNSNEKLFF. The CDR3 DNA reads as TGTGCCAGCCGTTTTCTCGGCAACTCAAATGAAAAACTGTTTTTT.

This rearrangement joins TRBV7-7 to TRBJ2-2; D unresolved. CDR1 is SSHAT and CDR2 is FNYEAQ in the germline V gene (reference sequence). The CDR3 is 15 amino acids. Trimming stripped 4 bases from V and 2 bases from J, with 11 bases between. In DNA, the CDR3 is TGTGCCAGCAGCTCAAGGACGGACAACACCGGGGAGCTGTTTTTT. Residues: CASSSRTDNTGELFF. Combining the CDR3 with reference TRBV7-7 and TRBJ2-2 gives the whole variable domain GAGVSQSPRYKVTKRGQDVTLRCDPISSHATLYWYQQALGQGPEFLTYFNYEAQPDKSGLPSDRFSAERPEGSISTLTIQRTEQRDSAMYRCASSSRTDNTGELFFGEGSRLTVL.

In nucleotides, the CDR3 is TGTGCCAGCAGCTTGGGACTAGCGGGAGTAGGGGAACAAGAGACCCAGTACTTC. It specifies CASSLGLAGVGEQETQYF. The chain carries TRBV5-4 and TRBJ2-5, with 12 positions matching TRBD2. Losses at the gene ends were 0 bases for V and 2 bases for J; bases not matched to a gene: 8. This CDR3 region has 18 residues. Per germline, CDR1 SGHNT and CDR2 YYREEE (reference sequence).

As for this clone: Germline is not matched at one junction end, which may reflect a read error. The genes are TRBV5-4 and TRBJ2-5; 7 bases are a match to TRBD1. The germline V gene has CDR1 SGHNT and CDR2 YYREEE (reference sequence). The CDR3 consists of 13 residues. CDR3 bases: TGTGCCACCAGCGAACAGGGGTTAGAGACCCAGTACTTC. This encodes CATSEQGLETQYF. Full variable domain (outside the CDR3, taken from reference TRBV5-4 and TRBJ2-5): ETGVTQSPTHLIKTRGQQVTLRCSSQSGHNTVSWYQQALGQGPQFIFQYYREEENGRGNFPPRFSGLQFPNYSSELNVNALELDDSALYLCATSEQGLETQYFGPGTRLLVL.

The chain is built from TRBV27 and TRBJ2-2; D remains ambiguous. V lost 2 bases, J lost 3 bases, and 4 bases lay in between. This CDR3 region has 13 residues. Germline CDR1 and CDR2: MNHEY and SMNVEV (reference sequence). CDR3 sequence reads: CASSLRYTGELFF. CDR3 nucleotides: TGTGCCAGCAGTTTAAGATACACCGGGGAGCTGTTTTTT.

The chain joins TRBV12-5 to TRBJ2-6, with TRBD1 as a possible D gene (5 bases). Germline values: CDR1 LGHNT, CDR2 FRNRAP. The CDR3 sequence is 17 residues long. The ends were cut back, 5 bases at V and 5 bases at J, with 19 bases in the middle. The chain's CDR3 is CASGPFKGQSRANVLTF. CDR3 DNA: TGTGCTAGTGGTCCCTTCAAAGGACAAAGTCGGGCCAACGTCCTGACTTTC.

V usage is TRBV7-2 and J usage is TRBJ1-1; possibly TRBD1 for D (6 bases). The CDR3 is 16 amino acids. Germline V gives CDR1 SGHTA, CDR2 FQGNSA. V was pared by 4 bases and J by 0 bases, with 15 bases between. The CDR3 is CASSSRQVGMNTEAFF. CDR3 bases: TGTGCCAGCAGCTCGAGACAGGTGGGAATGAACACTGAAGCTTTCTTT.

The genes are TRBV5-1 and TRBJ2-3; D may be TRBD1 (6 bases). The V gene lost 0 bases and the J gene lost 3 bases, with 11 bases spanning the gap. Per the germline V gene, CDR1 is SGHRS and CDR2 is YFSETQ. The CDR3 contains 15 residues. CDR3 loop: CASSLDRVSTDTQYF. CDR3 bases: TGCGCCAGCAGCTTGGACAGGGTATCGACAGATACGCAGTATTTT.

The J gene is TRBJ2-5, the V gene TRBV4-1; 9 positions agree with TRBD1. CDR1 MGHRA and CDR2 YSYEKL come from the germline V gene. V lost 3 bases and J lost 5; bases outside the gene matches: 10. CDR3 length: 16 amino acids. CDR3 sequence reads: CASSHNRDRAGETQYF. In DNA form, the CDR3 reads TGCGCCAGCAGCCACAACCGGGACAGGGCGGGGGAGACCCAGTACTTC.

V gene TRBV4-1 combines with J gene TRBJ2-7, with 13 bases identical to TRBD2. The germline CDR1 and CDR2 sequences are MGHRA and YSYEKL. This CDR3 contains 16 residues. The junction had 7 bases not matched to a gene; V was cut back by 2 bases and J by 6 bases. This CDR3 reads CASSQTSGGAQLEQYF. The CDR3 nucleotides are TGCGCCAGCAGCCAAACTAGCGGGGGGGCTCAACTCGAGCAGTACTTC.

J is TRBJ2-1 and V is TRBV10-2; TRBD2 matches 7 bases. CDR1 and CDR2 (germline): WSHSY, SAAADI. V lost 6 bases and J lost 9; bases outside the gene matches: 11. The CDR3 spans 14 residues. The CDR3 region is CASRETGGIGEQFF. For the CDR3, the DNA is TGCGCCAGCAGAGAAACCGGGGGGATCGGTGAGCAGTTCTTC.